The rows below give T cell receptor beta chains drawn from one sample of a study of neurological immune-mediated disorders. TCRdb re-called the 5' RACE reads with MiXCR, one entry per CDR3 protein. The sample carries 55,000 to 75,000 distinct CDR3 sequences, over 9.5% recorded once. The specimen was PBMCs. These receptors originate from a woman in her sixties with HTLV-1-associated myelopathy (HAM/TSP). Each CDR3 is given with its conserved first and last residue. A D gene is named only where the DNA matches it firmly. Some rows mark clone size as missing; the rest say once, few, many or name a class of expanded clone.

d_call | j_call | clone_size | v_call | cdr3_aa | cdr3_nt
TRBD2 | TRBJ2-1 | many | TRBV12-3/TRBV12-4 | CASSFVLAGDNEQFF | TGTGCCAGCAGTTTCGTCCTAGCGGGAGACAATGAGCAGTTCTTC
TRBD2 | TRBJ2-1 | many | TRBV20-1 | CSASRSGVYNEQFF | TGCAGTGCTAGTCGAAGCGGGGTTTACAATGAGCAGTTCTTC
. | TRBJ2-2 | many | TRBV5-1 | CATGGEGTGELFF | TGCGCTACCGGAGGGGAAGGCACCGGGGAGCTGTTTTTT
. | TRBJ2-2 | few | TRBV28 | CASSYSTGRKNTGELFF | TGTGCCAGCAGTTATTCGACAGGGAGGAAAAACACCGGGGAGCTGTTTTTT
. | TRBJ2-1 | . | TRBV5-5 | CASSLAGEGYNEQFF | TGTGCCAGCAGCTTGGCGGGCGAAGGTTACAATGAGCAGTTCTTC
. | TRBJ2-3 | many | TRBV7-9 | CASSFRIEGTDTQYF | TGTGCCAGCAGTTTTAGAATAGAGGGTACAGATACGCAGTATTTT
. | TRBJ2-1 | many | TRBV29-1 | CSVGKGTSYNEQFF | TGCAGCGTTGGAAAGGGGACCTCCTACAATGAGCAGTTCTTC
. | TRBJ2-7 | many | TRBV20-1 | CSARRLVLYEQYF | TGCAGTGCTCGTAGACTAGTCCTCTACGAGCAGTACTTC
. | TRBJ1-1 | many | TRBV20-1 | CSARDSAGRDTEAFF | TGCAGTGCTAGAGATTCGGCAGGGCGGGACACTGAAGCTTTCTTT
. | TRBJ2-3 | many | TRBV6-2/TRBV6-3 | CASGGRSTDTQYF | TGTGCCAGCGGGGGGAGATCGACAGATACGCAGTATTTT
TRBD2 | TRBJ2-7 | many | TRBV3-1 | CASSRAGGNAYEQYF | TGTGCCAGCAGCCGAGCGGGAGGCAACGCCTACGAGCAGTACTTC
TRBD2 | TRBJ2-3 | . | TRBV2 | CASKIAGGADTQYF | TGTGCCAGCAAAATAGCGGGAGGTGCAGATACGCAGTATTTT
TRBD1 | TRBJ1-2 | many | TRBV5-1 | CASSRDSYGYTF | TGCGCCAGCAGCCGGGACAGCTATGGCTACACCTTC
TRBD2 | TRBJ2-2 | many | TRBV2 | CASSETSGRVGGELFF | TGTGCCAGCAGCGAAACTAGCGGGAGGGTTGGCGGGGAGCTGTTTTTT
. | TRBJ1-1 | many | TRBV7-9 | CASRGLVNTEAFF | TGTGCCAGCCGCGGGTTAGTGAACACTGAAGCTTTCTTT
. | TRBJ1-6 | many | TRBV6-1 | CASSERDSPLHF | TGTGCCAGCAGTGAGAGGGATTCACCCCTCCACTTT
. | TRBJ1-2 | few | TRBV12-3/TRBV12-4 | CASSLHYGYTF | TGTGCCAGCAGTTTACACTATGGCTACACCTTC
TRBD2 | TRBJ2-5 | . | TRBV12-3/TRBV12-4 | CASLIAGLQETQYF | TGTGCCAGCCTTATAGCGGGGCTCCAAGAGACCCAGTACTTC
. | TRBJ2-1 | many | TRBV6-5 | CASSYSPHHQEGEQFF | TGTGCCAGCAGTTACTCGCCGCATCATCAGGAGGGTGAGCAGTTCTTC
. | TRBJ2-5 | many | TRBV20-1 | CSAGRRDLTQETQYF | TGCAGTGCTGGCCGGCGGGACCTGACCCAAGAGACCCAGTACTTC
TRBD2 | TRBJ2-2 | many | TRBV29-1 | CSVAETSGAGELFF | TGCAGCGTTGCGGAGACTAGCGGGGCCGGGGAGCTGTTTTTT
. | TRBJ2-2 | many | TRBV4-1 | CASSQEGRQVTGELFF | TGCGCCAGCAGCCAAGAGGGTAGGCAGGTTACCGGGGAGCTGTTTTTT
. | TRBJ2-7 | many | TRBV5-1 | CASSFDWESYEQYF | TGCGCCAGCAGCTTCGACTGGGAGTCCTACGAGCAGTACTTC
. | TRBJ2-3 | few | TRBV15 | CATSSPANRSTDTQYF | TGTGCCACCAGCTCACCGGCAAACCGGAGCACAGATACGCAGTATTTT
TRBD2 | TRBJ2-1 | many | TRBV20-1 | CSARDPRTSGGATSNEQFF | TGCAGTGCTAGAGATCCCCGGACTAGCGGGGGGGCGACCTCCAATGAGCAGTTCTTC
. | TRBJ1-2 | many | TRBV6-5 | CASSFLSTNYGYTF | TGTGCCAGCAGTTTCCTCTCTACTAACTATGGCTACACCTTC
. | TRBJ1-2 | many | TRBV6-5 | CASSYGTRNGYTF | TGTGCCAGCAGTTACGGCACTAGGAATGGCTACACCTTC
. | TRBJ2-2 | many | TRBV5-1 | CASSLVQTTGELFF | TGCGCCAGCAGCTTGGTCCAGACTACCGGGGAGCTGTTTTTT
. | TRBJ2-5 | many | TRBV5-1 | CASSLDNLGTQYF | TGCGCCAGCAGCTTGGACAACTTGGGGACCCAGTACTTC
TRBD1 | TRBJ1-5 | many | TRBV12-3/TRBV12-4 | CASSLRQGGQPQHF | TGTGCCAGCAGTTTACGACAGGGAGGACAGCCCCAGCATTTT
TRBD2 | TRBJ2-5 | many | TRBV24-1 | CATSSGRSEETQYF | TGTGCCACCAGTAGCGGGAGGAGTGAAGAGACCCAGTACTTC
. | TRBJ2-1 | many | TRBV5-1 | CASSPGGRGTDEQFF | TGCGCCAGCAGCCCTGGTGGGCGGGGCACGGACGAGCAGTTCTTC
. | TRBJ1-2 | . | TRBV11-2 | CASSLGHNYVYTF | TGTGCCAGCAGCCTGGGACATAACTATGTCTACACCTTC
TRBD2 | TRBJ2-1 | . | TRBV5-1 | CASSSPLAGGPFHYEQFF | TGCGCCAGCAGCTCGCCACTAGCGGGAGGACCTTTCCACTATGAGCAGTTCTTC
. | TRBJ2-2 | many | TRBV5-1 | CASSSDHRTGSTNTGELFF | TGCGCCAGCAGCTCAGACCATCGAACAGGATCTACAAACACCGGGGAGCTGTTTTTT
. | TRBJ1-2 | many | TRBV9 | CASSIGPGLSGYTF | TGTGCCAGCAGCATCGGCCCGGGACTTTCTGGCTACACCTTC
. | TRBJ1-6 | many | TRBV20-1 | CSARDRGNSPLHF | TGCAGTGCTAGAGACAGGGGTAATTCACCCCTCCACTTT
. | TRBJ2-1 | many | TRBV2 | CASSDPRSEQFF | TGTGCCAGCAGTGACCCTCGAAGTGAGCAGTTCTTC
TRBD2 | TRBJ2-1 | many | TRBV29-1 | CSVPGTSGRAVENEQFF | TGCAGCGTTCCCGGGACTAGCGGGAGGGCCGTAGAGAATGAGCAGTTCTTC
. | TRBJ2-3 | many | TRBV7-2 | CASSLGGVVSDTQYF | TGTGCCAGCAGCTTAGGCGGGGTGGTATCGGATACGCAGTATTTT
TRBD2 | TRBJ2-1 | many | TRBV20-1 | CSASNLLAGRAVEQFF | TGCAGTGCTTCTAACCTACTAGCTGGGAGGGCCGTTGAGCAGTTCTTC
. | TRBJ2-6 | . | TRBV25-1 | CASSEDGKGANVLTF | TGTGCCAGCAGTGAAGATGGGAAGGGGGCCAACGTCCTGACTTTC
. | TRBJ2-1 | many | TRBV7-2 | CASSVEGIERPYNEQFF | TGTGCCAGCAGCGTAGAGGGGATTGAGCGACCTTACAATGAGCAGTTCTTC
. | TRBJ1-2 | many | TRBV7-2 | CASSLEQRGYTF | TGTGCCAGCAGCTTAGAACAGAGGGGCTACACCTTC
. | TRBJ2-1 | many | TRBV6-6 | CASSYSGHINNEQFF | TGTGCCAGCAGTTACTCGGGACACATAAACAATGAGCAGTTCTTC
. | TRBJ1-2 | . | TRBV5-1 | CASSLEGFANYGYTF | TGCGCCAGCAGCTTGGAGGGGTTCGCTAACTATGGCTACACCTTC
. | TRBJ1-2 | . | TRBV5-6 | CASSLFDDYGYTF | TGTGCCAGCAGCTTGTTCGATGACTATGGCTACACCTTC